This T cell receptor (beta chain) was observed in a study of shared clonotypes between healthy human individuals. The germline CDR1 and CDR2 sequences are MNHEY and SMNVEV (reference sequence). The CDR3 is made up of 12 amino acids. The V gene lost 3 bases and the J gene lost 15 bases, with 15 bases spanning the gap. This clone was counted ten times or more. The protocol was immunoSEQ multiplex PCR, while the TCRdb copy is restricted to in-frame clones and leaves out a portion. Of around 440,000 clones detected, 75% to 80% appear once; the ten largest clones hold 12%. The origin of this receptor is a woman between 40 and 50 years old in good health. Some clones in this sample may be carry-over from other donors' samples. The gene calls are TRBV27 and TRBJ2-1; possibly TRBD2 for D (5 bases). The sequenced sample consisted of PBMCs. This chain's CDR3 is CASSFLTSGLFF. The CDR3 DNA is TGTGCCAGCAGTTTTCTAACTAGTGGGTTGTTCTTC.